A single T cell receptor (beta chain) is shown here with its context. The source of the sample is a study of glioma-infiltrating T cells after dendritic cell vaccination. As for the study in general: Between about 2002 and 2013, patients got autologous tumor lysate-pulsed dendritic cell vaccines. Monocyte-derived dendritic cells, cultured 6 to 8 days with IL-4 and GM-CSF, were pulsed with autologous tumor lysate.

V dropped 8 bases and J dropped 11 bases, with 24 bases sitting between them. This CDR3 contains 14 residues. In germline, CDR1 is MNHNY, CDR2 SVGAGI (reference sequence). TCRB CDR3 was amplified from 2 ug genomic DNA or less. Primers: 60 V beta forward and 13 J beta reverse. Repertoires were generated with immunoSEQ multiplex PCR, while TCRdb's copy carries only in-frame clones and drops some. The sample records tens of thousands of clones, 85% to 90% being singletons. This material consisted of blood, taken before dendritic cell vaccination. The source is a human donor with glioblastoma. The gene calls are TRBV6-6 and TRBJ1-1; D gene unclear. The CDR3 sequence: CASAQGSSLRGAFF. CDR3 DNA sequence: TGTGCCAGCGCACAAGGCTCGTCTCTTAGAGGGGCTTTCTTT.